This entry is about one T cell receptor beta chain. Its antigen is as yet unknown. The sample belongs to a study of early T cells in non-severe SARS-CoV-2 infection. Whole-study context: Sequencing input comprised bulk RNA from unsorted whole blood; chain pairing was not available.

This CDR3 is 14 amino acids long. CDR1 SQVTM and CDR2 ANQGSEA come from the germline V gene. V shed 6 bases and J 3 bases; nucleotides not matched to a gene: 10. Each single cDNA molecule received a unique molecular identifier. TCRdb re-analysed the 5' RACE reads in MiXCR, keeping a single row per CDR3 protein. The sample records 10,000 to 12,000 distinct CDR3 sequences, approximately 4.4% being singletons. Findings of the study overall: VDJdb matches were skewed toward anti-spike CD8 T cell responses.

This receptor was obtained from an adult who was a healthcare worker with PCR-confirmed SARS-CoV-2 infection or an uninfected control (not recorded which). V is TRBV29-1 and J is TRBJ1-1; 7 bases match TRBD1. The sequencing input was whole blood. CDR3 nucleotide sequence: TGCAGCGTCTCAGGGGGAGAACGGTACACTGAAGCTTTCTTT. It codes for CSVSGGERYTEAFF.